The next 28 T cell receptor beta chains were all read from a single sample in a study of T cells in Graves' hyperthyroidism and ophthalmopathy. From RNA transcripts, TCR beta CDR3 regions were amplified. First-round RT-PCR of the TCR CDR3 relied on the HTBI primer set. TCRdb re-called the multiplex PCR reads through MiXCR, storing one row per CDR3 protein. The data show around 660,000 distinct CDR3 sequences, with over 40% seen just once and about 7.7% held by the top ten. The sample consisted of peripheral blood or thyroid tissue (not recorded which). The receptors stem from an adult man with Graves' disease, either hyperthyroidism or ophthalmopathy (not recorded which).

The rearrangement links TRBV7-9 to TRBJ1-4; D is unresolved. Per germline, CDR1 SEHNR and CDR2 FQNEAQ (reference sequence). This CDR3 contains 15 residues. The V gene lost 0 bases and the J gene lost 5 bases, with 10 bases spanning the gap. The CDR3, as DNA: TGTGCCAGCAGCTTAGCGGGGTCCGGGAATGAAAAACTGTTTTTT. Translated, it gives CASSLAGSGNEKLFF.

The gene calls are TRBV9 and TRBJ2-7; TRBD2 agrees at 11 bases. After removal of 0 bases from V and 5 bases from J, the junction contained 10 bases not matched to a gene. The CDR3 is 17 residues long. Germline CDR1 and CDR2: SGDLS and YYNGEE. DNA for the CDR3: TGTGCCAGCAGCGTAGGGGGTTGGGGGACTAGCGGAAACGAGCAGTACTTC. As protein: CASSVGGWGTSGNEQYF.

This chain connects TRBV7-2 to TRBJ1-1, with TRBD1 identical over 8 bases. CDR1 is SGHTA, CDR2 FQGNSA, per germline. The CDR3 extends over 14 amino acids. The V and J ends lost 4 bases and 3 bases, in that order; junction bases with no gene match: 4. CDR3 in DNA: TGTGCCAGCAGCTGGACAGGGTTTGACACTGAAGCTTTCTTT. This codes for CASSWTGFDTEAFF.

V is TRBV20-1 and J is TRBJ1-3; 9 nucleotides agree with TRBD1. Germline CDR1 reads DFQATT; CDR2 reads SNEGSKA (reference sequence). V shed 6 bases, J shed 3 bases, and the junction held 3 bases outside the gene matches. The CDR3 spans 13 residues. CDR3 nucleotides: TGCAGTGCCACGACAGGGGGTGGAAACACCATATATTTT. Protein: CSATTGGGNTIYF.

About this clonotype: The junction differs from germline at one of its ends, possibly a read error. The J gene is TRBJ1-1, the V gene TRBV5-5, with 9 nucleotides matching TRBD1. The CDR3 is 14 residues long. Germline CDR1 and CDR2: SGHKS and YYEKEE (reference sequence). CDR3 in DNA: TGCGCCAGCAGCCAAGGGACAGGGCTCACTGAAGCTTTCTTT. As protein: CASSQGTGLTEAFF. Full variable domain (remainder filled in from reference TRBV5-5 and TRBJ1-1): DAGVTQSPTHLIKTRGQQVTLRCSPISGHKSVSWYQQVLGQGPQFIFQYYEKEERGRGNFPDRFSARQFPNYSSELNVNALLLGDSALYLCASSQGTGLTEAFFGQGTRLTVV.

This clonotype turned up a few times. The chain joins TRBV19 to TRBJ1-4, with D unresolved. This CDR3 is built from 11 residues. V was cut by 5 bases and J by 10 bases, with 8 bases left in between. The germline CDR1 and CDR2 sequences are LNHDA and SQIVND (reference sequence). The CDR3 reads CASSVGGKLFF. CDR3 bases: TGTGCCAGTAGTGTAGGCGGAAAACTGTTTTTT.

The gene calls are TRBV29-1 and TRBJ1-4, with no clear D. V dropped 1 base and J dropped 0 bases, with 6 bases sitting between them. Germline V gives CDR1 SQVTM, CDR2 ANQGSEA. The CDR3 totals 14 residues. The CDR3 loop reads CSVEVGATNEKLFF. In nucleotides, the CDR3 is TGCAGCGTTGAAGTGGGAGCAACTAATGAAAAACTGTTTTTT.

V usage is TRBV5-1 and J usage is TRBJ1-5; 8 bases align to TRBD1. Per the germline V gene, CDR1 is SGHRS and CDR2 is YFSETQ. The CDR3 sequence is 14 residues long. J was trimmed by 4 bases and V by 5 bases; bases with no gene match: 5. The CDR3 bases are TGCGCCAGCAGAGAAGGACAGGGAAATCAGCCCCAGCATTTT. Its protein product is CASREGQGNQPQHF.

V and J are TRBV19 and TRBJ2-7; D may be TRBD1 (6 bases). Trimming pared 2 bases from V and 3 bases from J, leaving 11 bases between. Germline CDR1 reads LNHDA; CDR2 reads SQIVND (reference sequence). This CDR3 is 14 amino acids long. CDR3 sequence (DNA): TGTGCCAGTAGTATACCAGGGGAACTCTACGAGCAGTACTTC. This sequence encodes CASSIPGELYEQYF. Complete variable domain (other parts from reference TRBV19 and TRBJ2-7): DGGITQSPKYLFRKEGQNVTLSCEQNLNHDAMYWYRQDPGQGLRLIYYSQIVNDFQKGDIAEGYSVSREKKESFPLTVTSAQKNPTAFYLCASSIPGELYEQYFGPGTRLTVT.

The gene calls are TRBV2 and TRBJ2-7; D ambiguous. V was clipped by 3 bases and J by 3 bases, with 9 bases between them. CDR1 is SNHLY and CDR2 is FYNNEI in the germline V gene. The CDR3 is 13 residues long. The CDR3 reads CASSENVGYEQYF. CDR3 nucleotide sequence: TGTGCCAGCAGTGAGAACGTGGGCTACGAGCAGTACTTC. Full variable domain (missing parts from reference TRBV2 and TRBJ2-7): EPEVTQTPSHQVTQMGQEVILRCVPISNHLYFYWYRQILGQKVEFLVSFYNNEISEKSEIFDDQFSVERPDGSNFTLKIRSTKLEDSAMYFCASSENVGYEQYFGPGTRLTVT.

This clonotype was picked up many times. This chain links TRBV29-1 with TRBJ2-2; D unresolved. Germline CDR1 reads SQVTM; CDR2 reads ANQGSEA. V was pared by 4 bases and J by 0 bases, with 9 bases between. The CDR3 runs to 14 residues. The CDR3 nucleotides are TGCAGCGTTGCTACTCAGGCGAACACCGGGGAGCTGTTTTTT. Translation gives CSVATQANTGELFF.

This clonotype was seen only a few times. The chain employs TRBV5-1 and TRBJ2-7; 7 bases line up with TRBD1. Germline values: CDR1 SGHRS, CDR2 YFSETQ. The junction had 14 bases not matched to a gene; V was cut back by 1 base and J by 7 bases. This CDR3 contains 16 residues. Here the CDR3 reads CASSLWPGTVLGEQYF. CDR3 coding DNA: TGCGCCAGCAGCTTGTGGCCAGGGACAGTTTTAGGTGAGCAGTACTTC.

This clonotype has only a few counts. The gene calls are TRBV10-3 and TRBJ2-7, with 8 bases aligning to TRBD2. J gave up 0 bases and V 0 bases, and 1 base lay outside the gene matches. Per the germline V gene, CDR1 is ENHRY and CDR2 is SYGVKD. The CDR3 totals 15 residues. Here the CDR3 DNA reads TGTGCCATCAGTGAGTCCCGGGGGGGCTCCTACGAGCAGTACTTC. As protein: CAISESRGGSYEQYF.

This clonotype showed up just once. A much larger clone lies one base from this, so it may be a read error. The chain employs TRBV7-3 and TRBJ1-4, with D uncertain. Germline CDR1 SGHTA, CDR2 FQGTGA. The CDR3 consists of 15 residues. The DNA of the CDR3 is TGTGCCAGCAGCTTATACGGAGTTACTAGTGAAAAACTGTTTTTT. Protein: CASSLYGVTSEKLFF.

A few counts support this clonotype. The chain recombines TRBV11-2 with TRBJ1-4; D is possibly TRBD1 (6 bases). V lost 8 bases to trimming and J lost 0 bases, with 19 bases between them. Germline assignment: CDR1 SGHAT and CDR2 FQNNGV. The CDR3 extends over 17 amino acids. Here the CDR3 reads CASSVGHMIATNEKLFF. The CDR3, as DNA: TGTGCCAGCTCCGTGGGACACATGATTGCAACTAATGAAAAACTGTTTTTT.

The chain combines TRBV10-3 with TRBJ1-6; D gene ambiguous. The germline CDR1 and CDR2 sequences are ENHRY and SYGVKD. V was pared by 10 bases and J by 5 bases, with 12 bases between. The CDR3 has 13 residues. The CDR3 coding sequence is TGTGCCACCATGGATTTTGATAATTCACCCCTCCACTTT. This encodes CATMDFDNSPLHF.

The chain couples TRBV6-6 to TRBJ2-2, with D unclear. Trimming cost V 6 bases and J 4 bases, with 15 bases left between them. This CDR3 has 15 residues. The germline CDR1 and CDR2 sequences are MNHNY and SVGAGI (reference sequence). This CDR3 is CASRMDAAFTGELFF. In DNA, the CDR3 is TGTGCCAGCAGGATGGATGCGGCTTTCACCGGGGAGCTGTTTTTT.

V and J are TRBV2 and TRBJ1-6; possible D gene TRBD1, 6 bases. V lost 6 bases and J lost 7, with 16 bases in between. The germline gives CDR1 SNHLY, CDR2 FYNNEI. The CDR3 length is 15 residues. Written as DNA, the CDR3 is TGTGCCAGCAGCATAACCGGGACAACCAATTCACCCCTCCACTTT. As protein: CASSITGTTNSPLHF.

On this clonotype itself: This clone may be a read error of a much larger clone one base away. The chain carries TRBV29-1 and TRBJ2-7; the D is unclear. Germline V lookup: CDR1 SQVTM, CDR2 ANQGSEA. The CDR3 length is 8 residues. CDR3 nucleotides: TGCAGGGATTACGAGCAGTACTTC. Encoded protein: CRDYEQYF.

The CDR3 loop reads CASSQAPGDNTEAFF. In nucleotides, the CDR3 is TGCGCCAGCAGCCAAGCCCCAGGGGATAACACTGAAGCTTTCTTT. The chain combines TRBV4-1 with TRBJ1-1, with D possibly being TRBD1 (6 bases). V was trimmed by 1 base and J by 2 bases, leaving 11 bases between them. The CDR3 has 15 residues. The germline gives CDR1 MGHRA, CDR2 YSYEKL.

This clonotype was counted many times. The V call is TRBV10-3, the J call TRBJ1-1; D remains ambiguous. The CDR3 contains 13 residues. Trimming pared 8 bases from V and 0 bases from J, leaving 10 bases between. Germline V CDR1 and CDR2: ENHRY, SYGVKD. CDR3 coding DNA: TGTGCCATCCGTCCCATCCTGAACACTGAAGCTTTCTTT. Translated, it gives CAIRPILNTEAFF.

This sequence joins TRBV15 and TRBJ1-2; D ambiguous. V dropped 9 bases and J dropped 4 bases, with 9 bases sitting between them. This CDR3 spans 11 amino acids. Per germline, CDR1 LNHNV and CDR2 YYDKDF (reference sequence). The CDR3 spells CATGPAYGYTF. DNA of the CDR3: TGTGCCACAGGGCCGGCCTATGGCTACACCTTC.

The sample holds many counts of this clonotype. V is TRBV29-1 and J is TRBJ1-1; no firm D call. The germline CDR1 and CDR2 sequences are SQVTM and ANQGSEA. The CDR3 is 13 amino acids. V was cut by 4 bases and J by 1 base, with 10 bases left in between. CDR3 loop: CSVGAGANTEAFF. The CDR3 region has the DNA TGCAGCGTTGGGGCAGGTGCGAACACTGAAGCTTTCTTT.

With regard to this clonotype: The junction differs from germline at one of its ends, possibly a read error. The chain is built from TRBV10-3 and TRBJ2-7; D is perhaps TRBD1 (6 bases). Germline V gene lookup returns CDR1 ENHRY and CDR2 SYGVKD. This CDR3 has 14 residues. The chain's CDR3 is CASSYRQGFNEQYF. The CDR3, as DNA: TGTGCCAGCAGTTATAGGCAGGGGTTCAACGAGCAGTACTTC.

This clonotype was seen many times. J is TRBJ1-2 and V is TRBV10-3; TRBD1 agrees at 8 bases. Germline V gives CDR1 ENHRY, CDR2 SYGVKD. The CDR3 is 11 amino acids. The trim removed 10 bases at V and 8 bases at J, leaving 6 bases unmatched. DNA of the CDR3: TGTGCCACCACTGACAGGGGCGGCTACACCTTC. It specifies CATTDRGGYTF.

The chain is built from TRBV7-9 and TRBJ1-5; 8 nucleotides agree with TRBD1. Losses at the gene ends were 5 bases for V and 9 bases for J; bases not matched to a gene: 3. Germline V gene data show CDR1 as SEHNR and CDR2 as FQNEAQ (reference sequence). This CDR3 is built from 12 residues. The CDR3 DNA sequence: TGTGCCAGCAGCCGCGGGACAGGGCCCCAGCATTTT. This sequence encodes CASSRGTGPQHF.

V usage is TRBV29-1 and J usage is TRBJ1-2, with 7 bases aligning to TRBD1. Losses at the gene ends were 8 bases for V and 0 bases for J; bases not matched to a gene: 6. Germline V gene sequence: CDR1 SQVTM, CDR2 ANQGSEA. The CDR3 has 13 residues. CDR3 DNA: TGCAGCCAACCAGACAGGGCTAACTATGGCTACACCTTC. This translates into CSQPDRANYGYTF.

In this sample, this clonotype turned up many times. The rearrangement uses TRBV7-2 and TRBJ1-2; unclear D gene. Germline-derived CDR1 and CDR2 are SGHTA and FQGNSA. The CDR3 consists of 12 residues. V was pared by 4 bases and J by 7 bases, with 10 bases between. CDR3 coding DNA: TGTGCCAGCAGCTCACCCCCGGGTGGCTACACCTTC. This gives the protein CASSSPPGGYTF.